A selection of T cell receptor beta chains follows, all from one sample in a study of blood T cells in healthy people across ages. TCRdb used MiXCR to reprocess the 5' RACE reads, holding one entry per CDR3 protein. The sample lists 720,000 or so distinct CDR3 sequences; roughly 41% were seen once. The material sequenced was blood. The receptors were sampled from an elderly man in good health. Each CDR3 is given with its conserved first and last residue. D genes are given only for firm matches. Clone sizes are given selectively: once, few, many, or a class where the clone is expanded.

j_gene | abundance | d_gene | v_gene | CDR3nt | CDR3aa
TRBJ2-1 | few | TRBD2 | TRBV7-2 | TGTGCCAGCTTGGGGACTAGCGGGACGTCTGAGCAGTTCTTC | CASLGTSGTSEQFF
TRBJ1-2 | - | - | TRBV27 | TGTGCCAGCAGTTCAATTAACTCCCCGCGAGGGAACTATGGCTACACCTTC | CASSSINSPRGNYGYTF
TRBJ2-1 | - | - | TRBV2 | TGTGCCAGCAGTGAAGTTGGCTTACGCTACAATGAGCAGTTCTTC | CASSEVGLRYNEQFF
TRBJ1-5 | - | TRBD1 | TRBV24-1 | TGTGCCACGTCGACAGGGACTAATCAGCCCCAGCATTTT | CATSTGTNQPQHF
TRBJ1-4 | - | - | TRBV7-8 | TGTGCCAGCAGCTTAGGGTCGGGGACGACTAATGAAAAACTGTTTTTT | CASSLGSGTTNEKLFF
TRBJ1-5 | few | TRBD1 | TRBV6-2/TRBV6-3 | TGTGCCAGCAGTTACTTTGGACAGGGCCAGCCCCAGCATTTT | CASSYFGQGQPQHF
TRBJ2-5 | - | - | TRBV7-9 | TGTGTCAGCACAAGGATTCAAGGAGAGGGGCAGTACTTC | CVSTRIQGEGQYF
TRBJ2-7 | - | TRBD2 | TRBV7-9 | TGTGTCAGTAGCTCCAATAGCGGGAGGGCCGTCGAGCAGTACTTC | CVSSSNSGRAVEQYF
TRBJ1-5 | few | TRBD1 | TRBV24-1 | TGTGCCACCAGTGATAAGCCACGGACAGGGAAGGGTCAGCCCCAGCATTTT | CATSDKPRTGKGQPQHF
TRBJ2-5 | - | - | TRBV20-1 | TGCAGTGCCCCCGTGGGCAGGGCGCGGGAGACCCAGTACTTC | CSAPVGRARETQYF
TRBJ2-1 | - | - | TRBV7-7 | TGTGCCAGCAGCTTCTCAATCGGGGGTCGTGAGCAGTTCTTC | CASSFSIGGREQFF
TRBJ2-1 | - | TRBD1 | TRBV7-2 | TGTGCCAGCAGCTTAGGACAGGGGGATACGGTTCAGTTCTTC | CASSLGQGDTVQFF
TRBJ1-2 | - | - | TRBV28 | TGTGCCAGCAGCTCCACAAGCGGCTACACCTTC | CASSSTSGYTF
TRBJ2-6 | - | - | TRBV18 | TGTGCCAGCTCACCAAACCTATCTGGGGCCAACGTCCTGACTTTC | CASSPNLSGANVLTF
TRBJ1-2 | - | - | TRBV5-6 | TGTGCCAGCAGCTTGGGGCGGACAGAAGTATATGGCTACACCTTC | CASSLGRTEVYGYTF
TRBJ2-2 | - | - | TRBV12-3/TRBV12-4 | TGTGCCAGCAATACACAGAACACCGGGGAGCTGTTTTTT | CASNTQNTGELFF
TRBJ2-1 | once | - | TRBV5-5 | TGTCCCAGCAGCTTTGGAGGGGGGCGGGGGAATGAGCAGTTCTTC | CPSSFGGGRGNEQFF
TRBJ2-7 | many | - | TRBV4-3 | TGCGCCAGCAGCCAAGATCGGGGGACATCCTACGAGCAGTACTTC | CASSQDRGTSYEQYF
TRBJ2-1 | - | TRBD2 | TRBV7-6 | TGTGCCAGCAGCACCATCCGCCTAGCGGGACCCTACAATGAGCAGTTCTTC | CASSTIRLAGPYNEQFF
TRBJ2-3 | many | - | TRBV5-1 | TGCGCCAGCAGGCCTACAGGCGCTAGTACGAATACGCAGTATTTT | CASRPTGASTNTQYF
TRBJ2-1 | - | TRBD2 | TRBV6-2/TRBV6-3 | TGTGCCAGCACCATAAGCGGGGGGGCCTACCATGAGCAGTTCTTC | CASTISGGAYHEQFF
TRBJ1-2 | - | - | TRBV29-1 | TGCAACCACCAGAATTCTAACTATGGCTACACCTTC | CNHQNSNYGYTF
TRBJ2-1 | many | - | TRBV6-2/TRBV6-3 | TGTGCCAGCAGTTACTCGGGCAATGAGCAGTTCTTC | CASSYSGNEQFF
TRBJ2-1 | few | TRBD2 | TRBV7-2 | TGTGCCAGCAGCACCGGGACTAACTACAATGAGCAGTTCTTC | CASSTGTNYNEQFF
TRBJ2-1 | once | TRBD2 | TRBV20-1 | TGCAGTGCTAGAGAGCGGGAGTCTCTCTACAATGAGCAGTTCTTC | CSARERESLYNEQFF
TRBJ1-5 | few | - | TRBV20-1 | TGCAGTGCTAGAGATGGTACCGGGGGGCGCGACCAGCCCCAGCATTTT | CSARDGTGGRDQPQHF
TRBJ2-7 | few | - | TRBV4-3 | TGCGCCAGCAGCCAAGAACAGGGAACTGAGCAGTACTTC | CASSQEQGTEQYF
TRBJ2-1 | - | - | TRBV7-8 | TGTGCCAGCAGCTTAGCGGCGGGGAGCTACAATGAGCAGTTCTTC | CASSLAAGSYNEQFF
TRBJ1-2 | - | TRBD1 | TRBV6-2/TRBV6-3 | TGTGCCAGCCTCCGGGACAGGGCTACTACTAACTATGGCTACACCTTC | CASLRDRATTNYGYTF
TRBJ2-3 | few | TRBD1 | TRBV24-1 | TGTGCCACCAGTGACCCATCAGGGGGAACAGATACGCAGTATTTT | CATSDPSGGTDTQYF
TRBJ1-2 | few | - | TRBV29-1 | TGCAGCGCCGGGACGGCCGCTAACTATGGCTACACCTTC | CSAGTAANYGYTF
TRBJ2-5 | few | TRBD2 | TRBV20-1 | TGCAGTGCTCCCCCTGCTAGCGGTTCGGAGACCCAGTACTTC | CSAPPASGSETQYF
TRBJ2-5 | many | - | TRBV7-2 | TGTGCCAGCAGCCCGGCCGGGTGGCCTTTAGAGACCCAGTACTTC | CASSPAGWPLETQYF
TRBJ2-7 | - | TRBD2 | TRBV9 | TGTGCCAGCAGCGTAGTAGCGGGAGGGCCTCTCAATGAGCAGTACTTC | CASSVVAGGPLNEQYF
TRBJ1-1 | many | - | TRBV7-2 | TGTGCCAGCAGCTTAGTAATCCGGTCAGGGAGCGAAAACACTGAAGCTTTCTTT | CASSLVIRSGSENTEAFF
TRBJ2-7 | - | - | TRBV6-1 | TGTGCCAGCAGTGTTGACAGCTACTACGAGCAGTACTTC | CASSVDSYYEQYF
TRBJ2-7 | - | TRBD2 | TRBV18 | TGTGCCAGCTCACCGGGGAGGGTAAGGGCCGAGCAGTACTTC | CASSPGRVRAEQYF
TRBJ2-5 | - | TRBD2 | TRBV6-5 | TGTGCCAGCAGTTCCCCAGGACTAGCGGGAGGACAACAAGAGACCCAGTACTTC | CASSSPGLAGGQQETQYF
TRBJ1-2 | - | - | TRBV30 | TGTGCCTGGAGTCCAGGAACTAACTATGGCTACACCTTC | CAWSPGTNYGYTF
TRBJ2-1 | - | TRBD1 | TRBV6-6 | TGTGCCAGCAGTTGGGGACAGCCTAATGAGCAGTTCTTC | CASSWGQPNEQFF
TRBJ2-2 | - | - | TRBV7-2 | TGTGCCAGCAGCTTAATGGTCGGGGTCTCCGGGGAGCTGTTTTTT | CASSLMVGVSGELFF
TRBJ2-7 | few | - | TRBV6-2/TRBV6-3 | TGTGCCAGCAGTTACTCCGGCAGGGAGCCTGGCTACGAGCAGTACTTC | CASSYSGREPGYEQYF
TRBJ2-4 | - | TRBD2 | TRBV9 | TGTGCCAGCAGCGTAGACCCGGGAGGGGTGTACGAACAGTACTTC | CASSVDPGGVYEQYF
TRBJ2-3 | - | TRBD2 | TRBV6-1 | TGTGCCAGCAGTGGAACTACTAGCGGGGGGTCCCCCGGTACGCAGTATTTT | CASSGTTSGGSPGTQYF
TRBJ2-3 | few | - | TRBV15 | TGTGCCACCAGCAGAGATCTTAATACGCAGTATTTT | CATSRDLNTQYF
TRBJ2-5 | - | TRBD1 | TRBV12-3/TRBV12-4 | TGTGCCAGCAGTTTAGGGGACAGAATCCAAGAGACCCAGTACTTC | CASSLGDRIQETQYF
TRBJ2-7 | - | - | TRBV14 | TGTGCCAGCGAAACCAAGCGGAGGATCTCCTACAATGAGCAGTACTTC | CASETKRRISYNEQYF
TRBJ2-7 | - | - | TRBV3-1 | TGTGCCAGCAGCCGAAGGCTTAACGAGCAGTACTTC | CASSRRLNEQYF